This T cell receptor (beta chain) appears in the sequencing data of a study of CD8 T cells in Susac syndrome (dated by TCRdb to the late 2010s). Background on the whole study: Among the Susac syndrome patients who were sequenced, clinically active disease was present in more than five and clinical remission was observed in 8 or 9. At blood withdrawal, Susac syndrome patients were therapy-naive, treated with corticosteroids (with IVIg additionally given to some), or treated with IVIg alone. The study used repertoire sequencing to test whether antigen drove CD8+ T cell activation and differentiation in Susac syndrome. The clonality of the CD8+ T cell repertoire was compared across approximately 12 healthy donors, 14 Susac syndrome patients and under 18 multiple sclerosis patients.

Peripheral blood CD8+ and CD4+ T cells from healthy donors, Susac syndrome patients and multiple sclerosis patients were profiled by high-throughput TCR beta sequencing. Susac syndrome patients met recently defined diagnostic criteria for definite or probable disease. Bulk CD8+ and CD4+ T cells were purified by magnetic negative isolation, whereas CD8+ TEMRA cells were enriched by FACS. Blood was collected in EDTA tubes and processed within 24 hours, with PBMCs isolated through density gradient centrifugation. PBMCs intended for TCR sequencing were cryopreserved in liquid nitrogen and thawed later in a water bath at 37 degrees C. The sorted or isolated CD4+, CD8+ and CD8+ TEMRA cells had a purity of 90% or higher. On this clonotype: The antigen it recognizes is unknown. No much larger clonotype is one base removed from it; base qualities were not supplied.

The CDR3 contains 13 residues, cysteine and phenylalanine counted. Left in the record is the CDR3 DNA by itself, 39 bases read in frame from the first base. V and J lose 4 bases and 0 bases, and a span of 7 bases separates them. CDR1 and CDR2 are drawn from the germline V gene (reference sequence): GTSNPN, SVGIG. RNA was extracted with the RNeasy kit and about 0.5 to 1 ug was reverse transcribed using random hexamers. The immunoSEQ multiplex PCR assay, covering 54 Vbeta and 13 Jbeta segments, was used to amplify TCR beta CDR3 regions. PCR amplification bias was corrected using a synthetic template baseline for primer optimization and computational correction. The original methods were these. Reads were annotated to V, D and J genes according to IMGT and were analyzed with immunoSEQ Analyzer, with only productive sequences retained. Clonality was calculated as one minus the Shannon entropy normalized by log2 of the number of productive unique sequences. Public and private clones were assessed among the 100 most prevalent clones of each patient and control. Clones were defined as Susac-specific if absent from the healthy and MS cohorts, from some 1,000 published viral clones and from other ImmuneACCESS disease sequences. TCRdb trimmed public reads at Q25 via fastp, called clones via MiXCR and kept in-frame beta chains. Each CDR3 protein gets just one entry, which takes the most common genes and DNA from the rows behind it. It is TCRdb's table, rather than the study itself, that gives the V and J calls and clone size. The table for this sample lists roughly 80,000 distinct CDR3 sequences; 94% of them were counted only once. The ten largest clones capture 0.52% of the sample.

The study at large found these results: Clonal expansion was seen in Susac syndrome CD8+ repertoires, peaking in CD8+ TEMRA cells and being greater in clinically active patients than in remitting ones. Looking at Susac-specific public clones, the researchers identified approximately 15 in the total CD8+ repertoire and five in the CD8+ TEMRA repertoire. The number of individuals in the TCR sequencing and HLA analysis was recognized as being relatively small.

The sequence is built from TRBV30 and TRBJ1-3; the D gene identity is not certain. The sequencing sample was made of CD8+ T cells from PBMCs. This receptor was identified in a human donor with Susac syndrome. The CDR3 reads CAWTGDSGNTIYF. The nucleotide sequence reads TGTGCCTGGACCGGCGACTCTGGAAACACCATATATTTT.